This T cell receptor (beta chain) was obtained from a study of follicular helper T cells after annual influenza vaccination. Documented time point: 2014-2015 season, pre-vaccination. Measured with immunoSEQ multiplex PCR; TCRdb has only the in-frame clones, and not every one. The repertoire has some 11,000 clones, 70% to 85% of them found once; the top ten carry 0.7% to 0.95%. The trim removed 5 bases at V and 5 bases at J, leaving 2 bases unmatched. The CDR3 covers 15 residues. Germline loops: CDR1 MNHNS, CDR2 SASEGT. Whole-study results and caveats: Change in circulating plasmablasts correlated with ICOS+CD38+ cTfh clonality change. Day 7 ICOS+CD38+ clones were most often found later in ICOS-CD38- cTfh cells. Recurrent ICOS+CD38+ cTfh clonotypes included tetramer and AIM influenza-specific ones.

On this clone: Antigen specificity is unknown.

Sequences were derived from CXCR5- memory CD4+ T cells sorted from blood, sampled on the day of influenza vaccination. The rearrangement uses TRBV6-1 and TRBJ2-2, with 13 bases fitting TRBD2. The source of this sequence is an adult who received the influenza vaccine. This CDR3 reads CASSWTSGSTGELFF. In DNA, the CDR3 is TGTGCCAGCAGTTGGACTAGCGGGAGTACCGGGGAGCTGTTTTTT.